Shown below are 3 T cell receptor beta chains from a single sample sequenced in a study of shared clonotypes between healthy human individuals. The table came from immunoSEQ multiplex PCR; TCRdb's copy has only in-frame clones and leaves some out. The sample holds hundreds of thousands of clones, about two thirds seen once. Sequencing was done on a sample of memory CD4+ T cells sorted from blood. Subset noted: CD45RA-negative fraction. These receptors all come from a woman aged 25-40 years in good health.

The rearrangement uses TRBV18 and TRBJ2-1; 11 bases match TRBD2. This CDR3 is built from 16 residues. Germline CDR1 KGHSH, CDR2 LQKENI. V was pared by 5 bases and J by 7 bases, with 10 bases of the junction left unmatched. In DNA form, the CDR3 reads TGTGCCAGCTCATCTTCACTAGCGGGAGTAAGTAATGAGCAGTTCTTC. Protein: CASSSSLAGVSNEQFF.

This chain connects TRBV4-1 to TRBJ2-7; 10 bases line up with TRBD2. The CDR3 is 17 amino acids. V shed 4 bases and J 7 bases; nucleotides not matched to a gene: 16. Germline V lookup: CDR1 MGHRA, CDR2 YSYEKL. The CDR3 loop is CASSPPPTSGTTREQYF. As DNA, the CDR3 is TGCGCCAGCAGCCCTCCACCCACTAGCGGGACCACCCGGGAGCAGTACTTC.

A word on this clone: A junction end diverges from the germline sequence, so it may reflect a read error. The J gene is TRBJ2-2, the V gene TRBV2, with TRBD2 matching 10 bases. Germline V gene lookup returns CDR1 SNHLY and CDR2 FYNNEI. This CDR3 has 13 residues. This CDR3 reads CASSLAGAGGLFF. CDR3 bases: TGTGCCAGCAGTCTAGCGGGAGCGGGGGGGCTGTTTTTT.